This is a list of T cell receptor beta chains from one sample in a study of blood T cell repertoires in COVID-19. Only in-frame clones appear in the TCRdb table, and some are missing; sequencing was by immunoSEQ multiplex PCR. The profile shows roughly 350,000 clones, roughly 86% of them singletons. Sample: peripheral blood. The receptors come from a woman in her 70s with COVID-19, enrolled during active disease. CDR3s include the opening cysteine and the closing phenylalanine or tryptophan. The order of the fields is J gene, D gene, V gene, clone size, CDR3 protein, CDR3 DNA. The D gene is left open where the match is weak. Rows may omit the clone size; those that give it use once, few, many or a size class.

TRBJ1-2 . TRBV7-9 . CASSLDLTGAPYGYTF TGTGCCAGCAGCTTAGACCTCACAGGAGCCCCCTATGGCTACACCTTC
TRBJ1-2 . TRBV24-1 . CATSDGRDYYGYTF TGTGCCACCAGTGATGGCCGGGATTACTATGGCTACACCTTC
TRBJ2-3 . TRBV7-2 . CASSSGLPTDTQYF TGTGCCAGCAGCTCGGGACTCCCCACAGATACGCAGTATTTT
TRBJ2-7 TRBD2 TRBV7-2 . CASSSSPTSGGYEQYF TGTGCCAGCAGCTCCAGCCCGACTAGCGGGGGGTACGAGCAGTACTTC
TRBJ2-1 TRBD1 TRBV5-4 once CASSLEQGAYNEQFF TGTGCCAGCAGCTTAGAACAGGGGGCGTACAATGAGCAGTTCTTC
TRBJ1-5 . TRBV19 . CASSMGGLWQPQHF TGTGCCAGTAGTATGGGAGGGCTTTGGCAGCCCCAGCATTTT
TRBJ1-5 TRBD1 TRBV18 . CASSPGQGVYQPQHF TGTGCCAGCTCACCGGGACAGGGGGTATATCAGCCCCAGCATTTT
TRBJ2-2 TRBD1 TRBV9 . CASSVETGGLNTGELFF TGTGCCAGCAGCGTCGAAACAGGGGGCCTTAACACCGGGGAGCTGTTTTTT
TRBJ2-7 . TRBV4-1 . CASSQQTGDSYEQYF TGCGCCAGCAGCCAGCAAACCGGAGACTCCTACGAGCAGTACTTC
TRBJ1-4 . TRBV28 . CASTLRVTNEKLFF TGTGCCAGCACGTTGAGGGTAACTAATGAAAAACTGTTTTTT
TRBJ2-7 TRBD1 TRBV29-1 . CSVEGTGGTTYEQYF TGCAGCGTTGAGGGGACAGGGGGGACTACCTACGAGCAGTACTTC
TRBJ2-7 TRBD1 TRBV27 . CASSFFGTGSSYEQYF TGTGCCAGCAGTTTCTTCGGGACAGGGAGCTCCTACGAGCAGTACTTC
TRBJ2-7 TRBD2 TRBV7-2 . CASSLAPSGGTYEQYF TGTGCCAGCAGCTTAGCGCCTAGCGGGGGGACCTACGAGCAGTACTTC
TRBJ2-5 TRBD2 TRBV7-2 . CASSLTGGPQETQYF TGTGCCAGCAGCTTAACGGGGGGGCCTCAAGAGACCCAGTACTTC
TRBJ1-1 . TRBV7-2 once CASSYRDPNTEAFF TGTGCCAGCAGCTACAGGGACCCAAACACTGAAGCTTTCTTT
TRBJ2-1 . TRBV7-2 few CASSLRMRGGEQFF TGTGCCAGCAGCTTACGTATGAGGGGAGGTGAGCAGTTCTTC
TRBJ1-1 TRBD1 TRBV24-1 . CATRTGQGEGAEAFF TGTGCCACCCGCACTGGACAGGGGGAAGGGGCTGAAGCTTTCTTT
TRBJ1-1 TRBD1 TRBV2 . CASSATGGTEAFF TGTGCCAGCAGTGCCACAGGGGGCACTGAAGCTTTCTTT
TRBJ2-7 . TRBV27 . CASSLMAQAYEQYF TGTGCCAGCAGTTTAATGGCACAGGCCTACGAGCAGTACTTC
TRBJ2-6 . TRBV18 . CASSPQGSGANVLTF TGTGCCAGCTCACCGCAGGGCTCTGGGGCCAACGTCCTGACTTTC
TRBJ1-2 . TRBV6-5 . CASRDSVSNGYTF TGTGCCAGCAGGGACTCGGTTTCGAATGGCTACACCTTC
TRBJ2-2 . TRBV29-1 . CSVEERFTGELFF TGCAGCGTTGAAGAGCGTTTCACCGGGGAGCTGTTTTTT
TRBJ1-2 TRBD1 TRBV9 . CACVPGTGGNYGYTF TGTGCCTGCGTACCAGGGACAGGGGGGAACTATGGCTACACCTTC
TRBJ1-5 . TRBV19 few CASRTFTGLGQPQHF TGTGCCAGTCGCACCTTTACAGGGTTGGGTCAGCCCCAGCATTTT
TRBJ1-4 TRBD1 TRBV4-1 . CASSQAPTGGNEKLFF TGCGCCAGCAGCCAAGCCCCGACAGGGGGGAATGAAAAACTGTTTTTT
TRBJ1-2 TRBD1 TRBV5-1 . CASSVGTVNYGYTF TGCGCCAGCAGCGTAGGGACAGTTAACTATGGCTACACCTTC
TRBJ2-1 . TRBV30 . CAWSDGRSYNEQFF TGTGCCTGGAGTGACGGTCGCTCCTACAATGAGCAGTTCTTC
TRBJ1-1 . TRBV9 . CASSLTGMNTEAFF TGTGCCAGCAGCTTGACAGGTATGAACACTGAAGCTTTCTTT
TRBJ2-7 . TRBV2 . CASSEGGVWAYEQYF TGTGCCAGCAGTGAAGGCGGGGTATGGGCCTACGAGCAGTACTTC
TRBJ1-6 . TRBV3-1/TRBV3-2 . CASSQAAGGGSPLHF TGTGCCAGCAGCCAAGCAGCTGGGGGGGGATCACCCCTCCACTTT
TRBJ2-1 TRBD2 TRBV9 . CASTLAGTSYNEQFF TGTGCCAGCACCCTAGCGGGGACCTCCTACAATGAGCAGTTCTTC
TRBJ1-1 . TRBV9 few CASSVVAGQAFF TGTGCCAGCAGCGTAGTGGCAGGGCAAGCTTTCTTT
TRBJ2-3 . TRBV7-2 . CASSLVQGPDTQYF TGTGCCAGCAGCTTAGTCCAGGGTCCAGATACGCAGTATTTT
TRBJ2-5 TRBD2 TRBV5-6 . CASSLVLAGVETQYF TGTGCCAGCAGCTTGGTCCTAGCGGGGGTCGAGACCCAGTACTTC
TRBJ1-2 . TRBV2 . CASVTVATNYGYTF TGTGCCAGTGTGACGGTAGCCACCAACTATGGCTACACCTTC
TRBJ2-1 TRBD1 TRBV2 . CATSDRSEQFF TGTGCCACCTCGGACAGGTCTGAGCAGTTCTTC
TRBJ1-2 . TRBV10-3 few CAISESEGGYTF TGTGCCATCAGTGAGTCGGAGGGAGGCTACACCTTC
TRBJ1-1 . TRBV20-1 . CSASMGAANTEAFF TGCAGTGCTAGTATGGGTGCGGCGAACACTGAAGCTTTCTTT
TRBJ2-3 . TRBV7-2 . CASSLVGGNTDTQYF TGTGCCAGCAGCTTAGTTGGCGGCAACACAGATACGCAGTATTTT
TRBJ2-1 . TRBV21-1 . CASSSGVAGVQFF TGTGCCAGCAGTTCTGGAGTGGCCGGTGTTCAGTTCTTC
TRBJ1-2 . TRBV28 . CASRSGGNYGYTF TGTGCCAGCCGGTCCGGGGGGAACTATGGCTACACCTTC
TRBJ1-2 TRBD1 TRBV4-1 . CASSQVVRGNYGYTF TGCGCCAGCAGCCAAGTTGTCAGGGGGAACTATGGCTACACCTTC
TRBJ1-2 . TRBV2 . CASNSDGDYGYTF TGTGCCAGCAACTCCGACGGGGACTATGGCTACACCTTC
TRBJ1-4 . TRBV7-8 . CASSFGMREKLFF TGTGCCAGCAGCTTCGGGATGCGGGAAAAACTGTTTTTT
TRBJ2-3 TRBD2 TRBV19 . CASSIRRGGADTQYF TGTGCCAGTAGTATACGACGGGGGGGTGCAGATACGCAGTATTTT
TRBJ1-5 . TRBV2 few CASNREGNQPQHF TGTGCCAGCAATCGGGAAGGCAATCAGCCCCAGCATTTT
TRBJ1-2 . TRBV14 once CASSPIDRFRGYTF TGTGCCAGCAGCCCCATCGACAGGTTCCGCGGCTACACCTTC
TRBJ2-7 TRBD1 TRBV4-2 . CASSPGTDGPYEQYF TGTGCCAGCAGCCCCGGGACAGATGGCCCCTACGAGCAGTACTTC
TRBJ2-7 TRBD2 TRBV5-5 . CASSPGTSGGYEQYF TGTGCCAGCAGCCCGGGGACTAGCGGGGGCTACGAGCAGTACTTC
TRBJ1-2 . TRBV6-1 . CASSETDTRGYTF TGTGCCAGCAGTGAAACGGACACACGGGGCTACACCTTC
TRBJ1-1 . TRBV19 . CASSIGATEAFF TGTGCCAGTAGTATAGGCGCGACTGAAGCTTTCTTT
TRBJ2-5 . TRBV25-1 . CASSEFRGVQETQYF TGTGCCAGCAGTGAATTCAGGGGGGTCCAAGAGACCCAGTACTTC
TRBJ1-2 TRBD1 TRBV7-2 . CASSLGLQGAFGYTF TGTGCCAGCAGCTTAGGTCTACAGGGGGCTTTTGGCTACACCTTC
TRBJ1-5 . TRBV7-6 . CASSSGVANQPQHF TGTGCCAGCAGCTCCGGGGTTGCGAATCAGCCCCAGCATTTT